This T cell receptor (beta chain) was identified during a study of T cells in Graves' hyperthyroidism and ophthalmopathy. This clonotype was observed a handful of times. Its antigen is undetermined. CDR3 size: 16 residues. Germline CDR1 and CDR2: SGHRS and YFSETQ. V dropped 4 bases and J dropped 7; count of bases not matched to a gene: 11. The investigators amplified TCR beta CDR3 regions from RNA transcripts. First-round RT-PCR with HTBI primers amplified the TCR CDR3 region. MiXCR, run by TCRdb on the multiplex PCR reads, gives a single entry per CDR3 protein. The table lists approximately 640,000 distinct CDR3 sequences, roughly a sixth of them singletons. In patients aged 18 to 65, hyperthyroidism was newly diagnosed, with duration under 2 months. The PBMCs studied were ones that came from roughly 9.4 ml fresh peripheral blood. General observations from the study: Classification by a 13 V-J model distinguished ophthalmopathy from stable hyperthyroidism. Most clonotypes expanded in thyroid above 0.001 were likewise present in blood.

The source is a man aged 45 to 65 with Graves' hyperthyroidism. J is TRBJ2-1 and V is TRBV5-1; 10 positions match TRBD1. The source material was blood. CDR3 DNA: TGCGCCAGCAGCCACGACAGGGGGCTTATGAAGAATGAGCAGTTCTTC. This translates into CASSHDRGLMKNEQFF.